One and the same sample provided the 2 T cell receptor beta chains below, sequenced in a study of OX40 agonist ivuxolimab in advanced cancers. The protocol was immunoSEQ multiplex PCR, while the TCRdb copy is restricted to in-frame clones and leaves out a portion. The sample has tens of thousands of clones; 70% to 85% are singletons. Sequenced material: CD4+ or CD8+ T cells sorted from blood, taken in a trial of the OX40 agonist ivuxolimab. The receptors derive from an adult with an advanced solid tumor such as melanoma, head and neck, liver or kidney cancer.

The chain is built from TRBV10-3 and TRBJ2-2; D might be TRBD2 (6 bases). Trimming left V 7 bases short and J 8 bases short, with 17 bases between. The CDR3 spans 14 residues. Germline V gene sequence: CDR1 ENHRY, CDR2 SYGVKD. DNA of the CDR3: TGTGCCATCACCCCGGGAGTAGGATCTGGGGAGCTGTTTTTT. Residues: CAITPGVGSGELFF.

V is TRBV29-1 and J is TRBJ1-2, with D perhaps TRBD1 (5 bases). Germline CDR1 and CDR2: SQVTM and ANQGSEA. This CDR3 is built from 14 residues. The ends were cut back, 3 bases at V and 3 bases at J, with 14 bases in the middle. CDR3 residues: CSVDGGGRDYGYTF. CDR3 nucleotide sequence: TGCAGCGTTGATGGGGGGGGTCGGGACTATGGCTACACCTTC.